These T cell receptor beta chains were read from a single sample in a study of cytomegalovirus exposure and HLA in healthy donors. TCRdb keeps only in-frame clones here, not all; method: immunoSEQ multiplex PCR. This sample has 90,000 to 130,000 clones, with 76% found just once. Material for sequencing was PBMCs. Source of these receptors: a man under 40 in good health and CMV-seropositive. CDR3s leave out the opening cysteine and the closing phenylalanine or tryptophan. The order of the fields is J gene, V gene, CDR3 protein.

>TRBJ1-5|TRBV2
ASSYRDSHNQPQH
>TRBJ1-1|TRBV7-9
ASSHDGTEAF
>TRBJ2-7|TRBV7-9
ASSLNTGWDEQY
>TRBJ2-4|TRBV5-1
ASSPFPQGAKSNIQY
>TRBJ1-1|TRBV28
ASSFRGVLEAF
>TRBJ1-1|TRBV7-2
ASSLVGRSNTEAF
>TRBJ2-5|TRBV15
ATSRDATQETQY
>TRBJ2-3|TRBV5-4
ASSFGGLISTDTQY
>TRBJ1-4|TRBV7-9
ASSVYRATNEKLF
>TRBJ1-1|TRBV13
ASSFFTGRLSVTEAF
>TRBJ2-2|TRBV25-1
ASSDVQSNTGELF
>TRBJ1-5|TRBV5-8
ASSGDRDQPQH
>TRBJ1-2|TRBV27
ASSPDTGGYGYT
>TRBJ1-4|TRBV2
ATRAGGWVEKLF
>TRBJ2-7|TRBV4-1
ASSQGARSSYEQY